Each of the 12 T cell receptor beta chains below was sequenced from the same sample in a study of T-cell memory formation after mild COVID-19. MiXCR, applied by TCRdb to the 5' RACE reads, yields one record per CDR3 protein. The table includes around 300,000 distinct CDR3 sequences, 8.2% detected once. Sequenced sample: PBMCs or a T cell subset sorted from them (not recorded which). These receptors all come from a young man who had mild COVID-19 (a few samples of this study predate the infection). Cell type and time point are not known.

This clonotype was counted between two and nine times. The chain carries TRBV11-2 and TRBJ1-1; D uncertain. This CDR3 spans 14 amino acids. Looked up from germline, CDR1 is SGHAT and CDR2 is FQNNGV. V lost 5 bases and J lost 0, with 10 bases in between. The CDR3 is CASSPDLMNTEAFF. The CDR3 region has the DNA TGTGCCAGCAGCCCCGACCTGATGAACACTGAAGCTTTCTTT.

V is TRBV9 and J is TRBJ2-3; D is uncertain. V lost 0 bases to trimming and J lost 5 bases, with 10 bases between them. This CDR3 spans 14 amino acids. Per the germline V gene, CDR1 is SGDLS and CDR2 is YYNGEE. In nucleotides, the CDR3 is TGTGCCAGCAGCGTAGGCCAGGTAGTAGATACGCAGTATTTT. Encoded protein: CASSVGQVVDTQYF.

This clonotype was detected a few times. This chain uses TRBV27 with TRBJ2-1; 10 bases map to TRBD2. The V segment lost 7 bases and the J segment 8 bases; nucleotides outside the gene matches: 17. The germline V gene encodes CDR1 MNHEY and CDR2 SMNVEV (reference sequence). CDR3 length: 17 amino acids. The CDR3 reads CASKGLPLSGGAHEQFF. CDR3 DNA sequence: TGTGCCAGCAAAGGGCTACCCCTAAGCGGGGGGGCACATGAGCAGTTCTTC.

The chain carries TRBV12-3 or TRBV12-4 and TRBJ1-5; D unresolved. This CDR3 has 15 amino acids. Trimming shortened V by 5 bases and J by 0 bases, and 11 bases separated the two germline ends. CDR3 DNA sequence: TGTGCCAGCAGTCCCGAGGTCTATAGCAATCAGCCCCAGCATTTT. As protein: CASSPEVYSNQPQHF.

This clonotype was seen more than once but under ten times. The V and J genes are TRBV15 and TRBJ1-1; weak D call: TRBD1 (5 bases). V shed 1 base and J shed 1 base, with 13 bases lying between them. Germline V gene sequence: CDR1 LNHNV, CDR2 YYDKDF (reference sequence). This CDR3 comprises 16 residues. CDR3 nucleotides: TGTGCCACCAGCAGAGCAGGGCCCGGAGAGAACACTGAAGCTTTCTTT. Residues: CATSRAGPGENTEAFF.

This chain uses TRBV19 with TRBJ1-1, with D tentatively TRBD1 (6 bases). The germline V and J ends were trimmed by 5 bases and 11 bases, with 15 bases remaining between them. CDR1 and CDR2 (germline): LNHDA, SQIVND (reference sequence). This CDR3 has 12 amino acids. This CDR3 is CASSPRGGTAFF. DNA for the CDR3: TGTGCCAGTAGTCCCAGGGGAGGGACGGCTTTCTTT.

The V gene is TRBV12-3 or TRBV12-4, the J gene TRBJ2-1; D is possibly TRBD1 (6 bases). The ends were cut back, 1 base at V and 9 bases at J, with 19 bases in the middle. The CDR3 consists of 16 residues. CDR3 amino acids: CASSLEGPRVGGEQFF. The DNA of the CDR3 is TGTGCCAGCAGTTTAGAAGGGCCCCGGGTAGGGGGTGAGCAGTTCTTC.

V is TRBV4-2 and J is TRBJ2-5; the D gene is possibly TRBD2 (6 bases). Looked up from germline, CDR1 is LGHNA and CDR2 is YNFKEQ. The V end was cut by 3 bases, the J end by 3 bases, with 14 bases between. This CDR3 is built from 15 residues. The CDR3 here is CASSQGRGGEETQYF. The CDR3 nucleotides read TGTGCCAGCAGCCAGGGTAGGGGCGGGGAAGAGACCCAGTACTTC.

V and J are TRBV5-1 and TRBJ1-1; D not resolved. CDR1 SGHRS and CDR2 YFSETQ come from the germline V gene. Trimming cost V 0 bases and J 5 bases, with 11 bases left between them. CDR3 size: 14 residues. This CDR3 is CASSLARDWTEAFF. The CDR3 nucleotides are TGCGCCAGCAGCTTGGCCCGGGATTGGACTGAAGCTTTCTTT.

The table lists this clonotype with a few counts. This chain joins TRBV24-1 and TRBJ1-1, with D possibly being TRBD1 (6 bases). There are 17 residues in the CDR3. V lost 2 bases to trimming and J lost 4 bases, with 19 bases between them. Germline V gene data show CDR1 as KGHDR and CDR2 as SFDVKD. The CDR3 DNA reads TGTGCCACCAGTGATTCCCGTGACGGGCCGGGGGCCACTGAAGCTTTCTTT. Protein product: CATSDSRDGPGATEAFF.

This clonotype showed up just a few times. The rearrangement joins TRBV25-1 to TRBJ2-7, with a weak D call TRBD2 (5 bases). The V and J ends lost 4 bases and 4 bases respectively, with 17 bases between them. Germline V gene lookup returns CDR1 MGHDK and CDR2 SYGVNS. The CDR3 is 15 amino acids. CDR3 loop: CASSVPTGIGYEQYF. CDR3 DNA: TGTGCCAGCAGTGTCCCGACGGGGATAGGGTACGAGCAGTACTTC.

This clonotype came up a few times. The V and J genes are TRBV7-9 and TRBJ1-5, with TRBD1 as a possible D gene (5 bases). V shed 5 bases and J shed 1 base, with 9 bases lying between them. CDR3 length equals 14 residues. Per the germline V gene, CDR1 is SEHNR and CDR2 is FQNEAQ (reference sequence). The CDR3 is CASSPTESNQPQHF. CDR3 in DNA: TGTGCCAGCAGCCCGACAGAGAGCAATCAGCCCCAGCATTTT.